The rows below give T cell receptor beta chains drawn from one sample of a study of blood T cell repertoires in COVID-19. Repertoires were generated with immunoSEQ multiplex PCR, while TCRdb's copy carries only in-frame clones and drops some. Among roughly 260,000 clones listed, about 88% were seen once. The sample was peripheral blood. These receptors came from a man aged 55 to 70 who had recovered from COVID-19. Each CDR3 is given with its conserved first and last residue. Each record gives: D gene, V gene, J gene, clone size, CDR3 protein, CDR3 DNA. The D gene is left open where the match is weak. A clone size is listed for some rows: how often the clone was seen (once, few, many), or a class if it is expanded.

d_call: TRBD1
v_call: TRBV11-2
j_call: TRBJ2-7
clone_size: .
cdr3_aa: CASSLRPSVGQGNEQYF
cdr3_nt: TGTGCCAGCAGCTTAAGGCCCTCGGTGGGACAGGGGAACGAGCAGTACTTC

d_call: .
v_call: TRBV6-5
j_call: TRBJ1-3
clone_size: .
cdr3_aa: CASSLRDTSGNTIYF
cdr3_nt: TGTGCCAGCAGTCTCCGGGACACCTCTGGAAACACCATATATTTT

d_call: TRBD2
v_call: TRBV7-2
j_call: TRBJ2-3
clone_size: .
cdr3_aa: CASSFGRGEEDTQYF
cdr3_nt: TGTGCCAGCAGCTTTGGCCGGGGGGAGGAAGATACGCAGTATTTT

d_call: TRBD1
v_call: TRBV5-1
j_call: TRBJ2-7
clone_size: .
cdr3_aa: CASSSSGTGRYEQYF
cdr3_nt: TGCGCCAGCAGCTCGTCCGGGACAGGGCGATACGAGCAGTACTTC

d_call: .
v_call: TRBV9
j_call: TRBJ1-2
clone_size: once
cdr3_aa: CASSDASIFGGYTF
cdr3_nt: TGTGCCAGCAGCGATGCCTCCATCTTCGGTGGCTACACCTTC

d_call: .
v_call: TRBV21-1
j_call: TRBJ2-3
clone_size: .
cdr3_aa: CASSKGGKVWEEGTDTQYF
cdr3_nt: TGTGCCAGCAGCAAAGGGGGCAAAGTCTGGGAGGAGGGGACAGATACGCAGTATTTT

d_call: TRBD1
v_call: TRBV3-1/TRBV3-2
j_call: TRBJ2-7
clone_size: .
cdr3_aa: CASSLSIGQGAFTFDEQYF
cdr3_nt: TGTGCCAGCAGCCTATCCATAGGACAGGGGGCCTTTACCTTCGACGAGCAGTACTTC

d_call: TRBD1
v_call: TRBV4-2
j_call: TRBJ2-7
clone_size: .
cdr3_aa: CASSQVGTGGSYEQYF
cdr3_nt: TGTGCCAGCAGCCAAGTAGGGACAGGGGGGTCCTACGAGCAGTACTTC

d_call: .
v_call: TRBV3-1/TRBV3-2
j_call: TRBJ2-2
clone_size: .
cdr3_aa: CASSQEPANTGELFF
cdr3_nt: TGTGCCAGCAGCCAAGAGCCGGCGAACACCGGGGAGCTGTTTTTT

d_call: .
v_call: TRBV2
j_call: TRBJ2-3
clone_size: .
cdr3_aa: CASSEAGARTDTQYF
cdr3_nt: TGTGCCAGCAGTGAAGCGGGGGCCCGCACAGATACGCAGTATTTT

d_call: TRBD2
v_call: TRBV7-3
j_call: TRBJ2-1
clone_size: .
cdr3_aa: CASSLVAGGYNEQFF
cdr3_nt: TGTGCCAGCAGCTTAGTAGCGGGGGGCTACAATGAGCAGTTCTTC

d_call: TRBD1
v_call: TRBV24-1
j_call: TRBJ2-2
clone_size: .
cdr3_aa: CATSDRRTGNTGELFF
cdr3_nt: TGTGCCACCAGTGATAGACGGACAGGGAATACCGGGGAGCTGTTTTTT

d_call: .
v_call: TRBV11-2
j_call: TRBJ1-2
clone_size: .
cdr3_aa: CASSSPQGWDGYTF
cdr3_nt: TGTGCCAGCAGCTCGCCACAGGGCTGGGATGGCTACACCTTC

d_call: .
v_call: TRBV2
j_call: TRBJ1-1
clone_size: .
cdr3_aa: CASPGGGTEAFF
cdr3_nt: TGTGCCAGCCCGGGAGGAGGGACTGAAGCTTTCTTT

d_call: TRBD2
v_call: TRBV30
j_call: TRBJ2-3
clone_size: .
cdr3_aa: CAWSVRAGGDTQYF
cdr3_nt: TGTGCCTGGAGTGTCCGGGCGGGGGGGGATACGCAGTATTTT

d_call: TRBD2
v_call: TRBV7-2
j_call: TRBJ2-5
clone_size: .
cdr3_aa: CASSLAGTSGGLAQETQYF
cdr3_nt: TGTGCCAGCAGCTTAGCAGGGACTAGCGGGGGCCTAGCCCAAGAGACCCAGTACTTC

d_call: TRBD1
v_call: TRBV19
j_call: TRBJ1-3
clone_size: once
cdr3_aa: CASNRGLSGNTIYF
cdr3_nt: TGTGCCAGTAACAGGGGGCTCTCTGGAAACACCATATATTTT

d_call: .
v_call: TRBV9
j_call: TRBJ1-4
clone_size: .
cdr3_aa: CASSAGQRHEKLFF
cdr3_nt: TGTGCCAGCAGCGCGGGACAACGACATGAAAAACTGTTTTTT

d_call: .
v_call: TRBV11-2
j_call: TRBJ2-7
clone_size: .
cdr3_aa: CASSFNPAANLYEQYF
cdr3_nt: TGTGCCAGCAGCTTCAATCCCGCCGCGAACCTCTACGAGCAGTACTTC

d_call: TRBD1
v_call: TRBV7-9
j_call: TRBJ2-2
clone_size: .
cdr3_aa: CASRDRVTGELFF
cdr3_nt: TGTGCCAGCAGAGACAGGGTCACCGGGGAGCTGTTTTTT

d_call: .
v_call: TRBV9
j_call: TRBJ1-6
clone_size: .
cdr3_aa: CASSVGRADNSPLHF
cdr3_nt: TGTGCCAGCAGCGTAGGCAGGGCAGATAATTCACCCCTCCACTTT

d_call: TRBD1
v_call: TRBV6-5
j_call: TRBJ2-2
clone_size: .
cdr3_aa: CASSYSDRVGGELFF
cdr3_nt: TGTGCCAGCAGTTACTCGGACAGGGTCGGCGGGGAGCTGTTTTTT

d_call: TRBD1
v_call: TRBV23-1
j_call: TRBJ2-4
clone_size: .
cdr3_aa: CASSHGTGLPVAKNIQYF
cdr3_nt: TGCGCCAGCAGTCACGGGACAGGGCTCCCCGTAGCCAAAAACATTCAGTACTTC

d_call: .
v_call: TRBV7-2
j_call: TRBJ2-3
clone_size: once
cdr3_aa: CASSSYRISTDTQYF
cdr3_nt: TGTGCCAGCAGCTCATACAGGATTAGCACAGATACGCAGTATTTT

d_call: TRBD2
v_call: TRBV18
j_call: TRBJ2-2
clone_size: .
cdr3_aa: CASSPLPLAGGPNTGELFF
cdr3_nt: TGTGCCAGCTCACCACTACCGCTAGCGGGGGGGCCGAACACCGGGGAGCTGTTTTTT

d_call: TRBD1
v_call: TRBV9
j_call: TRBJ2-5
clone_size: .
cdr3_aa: CASSGGQGQETQYF
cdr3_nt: TGTGCCAGCAGCGGGGGACAGGGGCAAGAGACCCAGTACTTC

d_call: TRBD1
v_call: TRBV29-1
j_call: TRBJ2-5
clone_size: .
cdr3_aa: CSVDDADRGLGTQYF
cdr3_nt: TGCAGCGTTGACGACGCCGACAGGGGGCTGGGGACCCAGTACTTC

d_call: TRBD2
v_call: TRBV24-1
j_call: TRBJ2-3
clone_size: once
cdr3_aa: CATSGLTSGGETSTDTQYF
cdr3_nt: TGTGCCACCAGTGGCCTGACTAGCGGGGGGGAGACTAGCACAGATACGCAGTATTTT

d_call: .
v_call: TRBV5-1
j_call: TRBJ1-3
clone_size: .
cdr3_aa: CASSLEGSGNTIYF
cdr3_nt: TGCGCCAGCAGCTTGGAGGGGTCGGGAAACACCATATATTTT

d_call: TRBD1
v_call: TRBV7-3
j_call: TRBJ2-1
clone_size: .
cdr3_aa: CASSLTTSQGNEQFF
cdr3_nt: TGTGCCAGCAGCTTAACGACATCACAGGGGAATGAGCAGTTCTTC

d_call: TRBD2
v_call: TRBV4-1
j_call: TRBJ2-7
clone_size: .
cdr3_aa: CASSRGGTDYEQYF
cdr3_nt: TGCGCCAGCAGCCGCGGGGGGACGGATTACGAGCAGTACTTC

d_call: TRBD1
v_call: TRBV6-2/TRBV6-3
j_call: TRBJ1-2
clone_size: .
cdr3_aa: CASSSPRRDRHYGYTF
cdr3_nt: TGTGCCAGCAGCTCCCCCCGCCGGGACAGGCACTATGGCTACACCTTC

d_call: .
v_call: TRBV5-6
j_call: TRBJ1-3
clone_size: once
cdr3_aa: CASSSGAGNTIYF
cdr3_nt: TGTGCCAGCAGCTCAGGGGCTGGAAACACCATATATTTT

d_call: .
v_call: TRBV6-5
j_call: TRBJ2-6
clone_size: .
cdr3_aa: CASSYSDSPGANVLTF
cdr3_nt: TGTGCCAGCAGTTACTCGGACAGTCCAGGGGCCAACGTCCTGACTTTC

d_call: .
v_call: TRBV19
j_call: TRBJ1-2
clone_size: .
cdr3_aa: CASSAPGEDYGYTF
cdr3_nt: TGTGCCAGTAGTGCCCCAGGGGAAGATTATGGCTACACCTTC

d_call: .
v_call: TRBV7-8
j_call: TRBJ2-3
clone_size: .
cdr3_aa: CASSLDRSDTQYF
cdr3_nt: TGTGCCAGCAGCTTAGATCGTTCAGATACGCAGTATTTT

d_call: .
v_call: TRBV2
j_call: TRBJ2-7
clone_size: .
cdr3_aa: CASSATVASYEQYF
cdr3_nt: TGTGCCAGCAGTGCGACAGTCGCCTCCTACGAGCAGTACTTC

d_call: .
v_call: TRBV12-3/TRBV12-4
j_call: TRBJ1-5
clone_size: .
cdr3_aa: CASTLGDQPQHF
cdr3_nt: TGTGCCAGCACCTTGGGCGATCAGCCCCAGCATTTT

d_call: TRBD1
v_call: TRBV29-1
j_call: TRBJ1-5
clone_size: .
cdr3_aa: CSVLDRVGNQPQHF
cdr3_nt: TGCAGCGTCCTGGACAGGGTCGGCAATCAGCCCCAGCATTTT

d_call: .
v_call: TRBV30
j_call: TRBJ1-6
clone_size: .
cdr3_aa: CAWSKDGNNSPLHF
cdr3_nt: TGTGCCTGGAGTAAGGACGGGAATAATTCACCCCTCCACTTT

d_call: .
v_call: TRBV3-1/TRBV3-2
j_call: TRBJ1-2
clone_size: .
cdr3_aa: CASSRGIGFNNYGYTF
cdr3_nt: TGTGCCAGCAGCCGCGGCATTGGGTTTAATAACTATGGCTACACCTTC

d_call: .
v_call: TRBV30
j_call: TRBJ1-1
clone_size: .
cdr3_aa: CAWSVLGRGSSTEAFF
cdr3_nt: TGTGCCTGGAGTGTTCTCGGGAGGGGCTCGAGCACTGAAGCTTTCTTT

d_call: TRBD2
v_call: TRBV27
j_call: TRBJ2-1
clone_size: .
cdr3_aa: CASSLAAGTSYNEQFF
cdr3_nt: TGTGCCAGCAGTTTAGCAGCCGGGACTAGCTACAATGAGCAGTTCTTC

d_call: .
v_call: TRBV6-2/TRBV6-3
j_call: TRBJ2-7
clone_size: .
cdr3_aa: CASSFPGEQYF
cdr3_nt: TGTGCCAGCAGTTTTCCAGGGGAGCAGTACTTC

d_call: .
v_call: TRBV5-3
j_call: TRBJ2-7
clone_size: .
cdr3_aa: CARSLVIRFYEQYF
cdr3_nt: TGTGCCAGAAGCTTGGTAATCAGGTTCTACGAGCAGTACTTC